The TCR beta chain described here comes from a study of blood T cell repertoires in COVID-19. Study-wide background: Researchers got acute and convalescent COVID-19 samples from the United States, Italy and Spain. The cDNA or gDNA used as material had been derived from T cells, B-cell-depleted T cells, or PBMCs.

Germline V gene sequence: CDR1 MDHEN, CDR2 SYDVKM. V was pared by 4 bases and J by 3 bases, with 9 bases of the junction left unmatched. This CDR3 has 15 amino acids. The authors' processing: Nucleated cell counts were estimated from reference gene primer amplification. Method: immunoSEQ multiplex PCR; TCRdb's copy keeps in-frame clones and lacks some. Clone size and V and J calls were adopted from that table, with D and trimming inferred from the DNA. Of some 350,000 clones in the sample, almost 90% were seen once. V and J are TRBV28 and TRBJ2-7; 7 bases are shared with TRBD1. Material for sequencing was peripheral blood. The TCR originated in a young man with active or convalescent COVID-19. As DNA, the CDR3 is TGTGCCAGCAGTTGGTCCGTTCCAGGGGGCTACGAGCAGTACTTC. Its translation is CASSWSVPGGYEQYF.